Below, 32 T cell receptor beta chains from the same sample are listed, as sequenced in a study of spatial heterogeneity in lung cancer. This sample's time point: sample taken at primary tumor resection. From the 5' RACE reads, TCRdb called clonotypes with MiXCR, one entry per CDR3 protein. The sample lists about 6,100 distinct CDR3 sequences, under 15% occurring once. This specimen consisted of lung tissue, obtained at surgery. All receptors come from a human donor with early-stage non-small cell lung cancer.

This clonotype is categorized as medium-sized. A library prepared for alpha chains yielded this beta chain as an off-target read; its size is of little meaning. The CDR3 nucleotides read TGTGCCAGCAGCAGGACCGGGACAGACCTCCACGAGCAGTACTTC. The encoded protein is CASSRTGTDLHEQYF. The chain links TRBV7-9 to TRBJ2-7; 7 nucleotides align to TRBD1. The ends lost 5 bases at V and 5 bases at J; junction bases unmatched: 12. CDR3 length: 15 amino acids. Germline CDR1 reads SEHNR; CDR2 reads FQNEAQ (reference sequence).

This clonotype was observed many times. This beta chain turned up in a library designed for alpha chains; as an off-target read, its abundance says little. The CDR3 DNA reads TGTGCCAGCAGTGAAAGGAGGGCGAGCTCTGGAAACACCATATATTTT. Protein: CASSERRASSGNTIYF. V usage is TRBV6-1 and J usage is TRBJ1-3, with D hard to call. The CDR3 length is 16 residues. Germline V gene lookup returns CDR1 MNHNS and CDR2 SASEGT. V lost 2 bases and J 0 bases, leaving 11 bases between the germline ends.

This clonotype was seen ten or more times. Little can be read into the size of this beta chain, an off-target read in a library designed for alpha chains. The rearrangement links TRBV7-2 to TRBJ2-2; 13 bases align to TRBD2. V trimming: 4 bases; J trimming: 4 bases; junction bases outside the gene matches: 0. Germline CDR1 SGHTA, CDR2 FQGNSA. This CDR3 has 15 residues. The CDR3 sequence is CASSWTSGSTGELFF. In DNA, the CDR3 is TGTGCCAGCAGCTGGACTAGCGGGAGCACCGGGGAGCTGTTTTTT.

This clonotype has at least ten counts. Its ends do not fully match the called genes, so a read error is possible. Since the library was made to target alpha chains, this beta chain is a stray read and its abundance is not meaningful. This chain joins TRBV19 and TRBJ2-7, with 7 bases identical to TRBD1. CDR1 and CDR2 (germline): LNHDA, SQIVND (reference sequence). The CDR3 runs 14 residues. CDR3 DNA: TGTGCCAGTAGTGCTACAGGGGCCTCCCACGAGCAGTACTTC. It yields the protein CASSATGASHEQYF.

This clonotype is medium-sized in the sample. As an off-target read in a library built for alpha chains, this beta chain has a frequency of little significance. The chain combines TRBV24-1 with TRBJ2-2; D ambiguous. Germline V gene sequence: CDR1 KGHDR, CDR2 SFDVKD. Between the trimmed V and J ends, which lost 3 bases and 7 bases, there was a span of 8 bases. The CDR3 has 13 amino acids. The CDR3 coding sequence is TGTGCCACCAGTGATGCCCAAATCGGGGAGCTGTTTTTT. It is translated as CATSDAQIGELFF.

This clonotype was found many times. This beta chain was picked up by a library intended for alpha chains and is off target, so its count carries little meaning. J is TRBJ1-1 and V is TRBV27, with 7 bases identical to TRBD1. The CDR3 extends over 15 amino acids. Looked up from germline, CDR1 is MNHEY and CDR2 is SMNVEV (reference sequence). After removal of 5 bases from V and 0 bases from J, the junction contained 6 bases not matched to a gene. The CDR3 sequence: CASSLQTGMNTEAFF. CDR3 bases: TGTGCCAGCAGTCTACAGACAGGGATGAACACTGAAGCTTTCTTT.

This clonotype appeared many times. The library was built for alpha chains, so this beta chain is an off-target read and its size means little. The chain carries TRBV6-5 and TRBJ2-7, with TRBD1 matching over 10 bases. The CDR3 has 16 residues. CDR1 and CDR2 from the germline V gene are MNHEY and SVGAGI. Losses at the gene ends were 2 bases for V and 5 bases for J; bases not matched to a gene: 9. CDR3 protein: CASSYLRTGGLNEQYF. CDR3 nucleotide sequence: TGTGCCAGCAGTTACCTTCGGACAGGGGGTTTAAACGAGCAGTACTTC.

By share of the sample, this clonotype is medium-sized (0.01 to 0.1%). A library made for alpha chains picked up this beta chain off target, so its size means little. The chain has TRBV20-1 and TRBJ1-1; TRBD1 is a possible D gene (5 bases). V shed 7 bases and J shed 7 bases, with 16 bases lying between them. CDR1 is DFQATT, CDR2 SNEGSKA, per germline (reference sequence). The CDR3 totals 12 residues. The CDR3 DNA is TGCAGTGTAGTAGTTGGCGGGGGTGAAGCTTTCTTT. Residues: CSVVVGGGEAFF.

This clonotype was observed at least ten times. The library was prepared for alpha chains; this beta chain is a stray read, so its frequency means little. The V and J genes are TRBV7-9 and TRBJ2-6; D may be TRBD1 (5 bases). Per the germline V gene, CDR1 is SEHNR and CDR2 is FQNEAQ (reference sequence). The CDR3 runs 15 residues. Trimming took off 4 bases at V and 0 bases at J, with 7 bases between the two ends. The CDR3 DNA follows: TGTGCCAGCAGCTACAGGTACTCTGGGGCCAACGTCCTGACTTTC. It codes for CASSYRYSGANVLTF. Together with reference TRBV7-9 and TRBJ2-6, the CDR3 gives the full variable domain: DTGVSQNPRHKITKRGQNVTFRCDPISEHNRLYWYRQTLGQGPEFLTYFQNEAQLEKSRLLSDRFSAERPKGSFSTLEIQRTEQGDSAMYLCASSYRYSGANVLTFGAGSRLTVL.

This clonotype was counted many times. A library made for alpha chains picked up this beta chain off target, so its size means little. The chain uses TRBV5-1 and TRBJ1-2; the D is unclear. V was trimmed by 0 bases and J by 3 bases, leaving 15 bases between them. The CDR3 is made up of 16 amino acids. The germline V gene has CDR1 SGHRS and CDR2 YFSETQ. Here the CDR3 reads CASSLEGHVNDYGYTF. The CDR3 DNA sequence: TGCGCCAGCAGCTTGGAGGGCCACGTGAACGACTATGGCTACACCTTC.

This clonotype counts as medium-sized. This beta chain is a stray read from a library made for alpha chains; its abundance is not meaningful. V usage is TRBV7-2 and J usage is TRBJ2-1; unclear D gene. V was cut by 5 bases and J by 0 bases, with 17 bases left in between. The germline V gene encodes CDR1 SGHTA and CDR2 FQGNSA. This CDR3 is 17 amino acids long. The CDR3 loop reads CASSPLPILSSYNEQFF. Here the CDR3 DNA reads TGTGCCAGCAGCCCCCTCCCGATCCTTAGCTCCTACAATGAGCAGTTCTTC.

As to this clonotype: This beta chain is an off-target read within a library intended for alpha chains, so its frequency means little. V gene TRBV15 combines with J gene TRBJ2-3, with 7 bases fitting TRBD2. Germline V gene sequence: CDR1 LNHNV, CDR2 YYDKDF (reference sequence). V was pared by 0 bases and J by 2 bases, with 8 bases of the junction left unmatched. The CDR3 is made up of 17 amino acids. CDR3 in amino acids: CATSRDRLAILTDTQYF. The CDR3 nucleotides are TGTGCCACCAGCAGAGATCGACTAGCTATCCTCACAGATACGCAGTATTTT.

This clonotype ranks as medium-sized (0.01 to 0.1%). Since it is a stray read in a library aimed at alpha chains, this beta chain has a size that is not meaningful. The rearrangement uses TRBV12-3 or TRBV12-4 and TRBJ1-1; no definite D call. The CDR3 spans 14 residues. V was clipped by 7 bases and J by 4 bases, with 16 bases between them. The DNA for the CDR3 is TGTGCCAGCAAACGCACAGACATGGGCACTGAAGCTTTCTTT. Protein product: CASKRTDMGTEAFF.

In its sample, this clonotype ranks as medium-sized. The library was built for alpha chains, so this beta chain is an off-target read and its size means little. The chain uses TRBV6-2 or TRBV6-3 and TRBJ2-7, with no clear D. Germline values: CDR1 MNHEY, CDR2 SVGEGT. CDR3 size: 13 residues. The V end lost 7 bases, the J end lost 5 bases, and 15 bases lay between the germline ends. DNA for the CDR3: TGTGCCAGCATATCTCCCCCACTCGACGAGCAGTACTTC. This encodes CASISPPLDEQYF.

This clonotype is large within its sample. Because this beta chain is a stray read in a library intended to capture alpha chains, its abundance should not be given much weight. The gene calls are TRBV5-1 and TRBJ1-1; the D is unclear. Trimming shortened V by 4 bases and J by 0 bases, and 13 bases separated the two germline ends. The CDR3 has 15 residues. Germline CDR1 is SGHRS and CDR2 is YFSETQ. The CDR3 protein is CASSLESNLNTEAFF. The CDR3 DNA is TGCGCCAGCAGCCTCGAGAGTAACCTGAACACTGAAGCTTTCTTT.

Relative to its sample, this clonotype is medium-sized (0.01 to 0.1%). A library made for alpha chains picked up this beta chain off target, so its size means little. The genes are TRBV28 and TRBJ2-7; tentative D call: TRBD2 (5 bases). V dropped 4 bases and J dropped 5 bases, with 18 bases sitting between them. CDR1 and CDR2 from the germline V gene are MDHEN and SYDVKM. The CDR3 covers 15 residues. The CDR3 DNA is TGTGCCAGCAGTTCTTGGTCGGGAAACCTCAACGAGCAGTACTTC. Its translation is CASSSWSGNLNEQYF.

This clonotype was seen repeatedly, ten times or more. This beta chain came through as a stray read in a library set up for alpha chains, and its size says little. The V and J genes are TRBV27 and TRBJ2-7; D is possibly TRBD1 or TRBD2 (5 bases each). The CDR3 contains 11 residues. Germline loops: CDR1 MNHEY, CDR2 SMNVEV (reference sequence). V dropped 8 bases and J dropped 5 bases, with 10 bases sitting between them. The CDR3 loop is CASFQGHEQYF. The CDR3 DNA is TGTGCCAGCTTCCAGGGACACGAGCAGTACTTC.

This clonotype qualifies as medium-sized. Because the library targeted alpha chains, this beta chain is an off-target read whose size means little. The CDR3 DNA is TGCAGTGCTAGCGGGACTAGCGAGTACGAGCAGTACTTC. The encoded protein is CSASGTSEYEQYF. The J gene is TRBJ2-7, the V gene TRBV20-1; 10 bases fit TRBD2. Trimming at V came to 3 bases and at J to 4 bases, leaving 3 bases not matched to a gene. This CDR3 region has 13 residues. Germline V gene lookup returns CDR1 DFQATT and CDR2 SNEGSKA (reference sequence).

This clonotype was seen repeatedly, ten times or more. The size of this beta chain means little, since it is a stray read in a library made for alpha chains. The rearrangement joins TRBV12-3 or TRBV12-4 to TRBJ2-7, with 7 bases identical to TRBD1. With 10 bases clipped from V and 1 base from J, the junction kept 4 bases outside the gene matches. The CDR3 is 12 amino acids. The CDR3 protein is CATTGDSYEQYF. CDR3 coding DNA: TGTGCCACTACAGGGGATTCCTACGAGCAGTACTTC.

As regards this clonotype: Because this beta chain is a stray read in a library intended to capture alpha chains, its abundance should not be given much weight. This rearrangement joins TRBV29-1 to TRBJ2-5; D is uncertain. CDR1 and CDR2 from the germline V gene are SQVTM and ANQGSEA. Trimming shortened V by 5 bases and J by 4 bases, and 8 bases separated the two germline ends. The CDR3 contains 11 residues. The CDR3 loop reads CSVRAVETQYF. The CDR3 DNA reads as TGCAGCGTTAGGGCGGTAGAGACCCAGTACTTC.

This clonotype was detected ten times or more. With the library built for alpha chains, this beta chain is off target and its frequency is not meaningful. J is TRBJ2-5 and V is TRBV20-1, with TRBD2 identical over 7 bases. Germline V gene lookup returns CDR1 DFQATT and CDR2 SNEGSKA (reference sequence). With 6 bases clipped from V and 8 bases from J, the junction kept 18 bases outside the gene matches. This CDR3 is 15 amino acids long. The CDR3 is CSALRGLADGDTQYF. CDR3 sequence (DNA): TGCAGTGCCCTTAGGGGTCTAGCGGATGGAGATACCCAGTACTTC.

This clonotype ranks as medium-sized. The size of this beta chain means little, since it is a stray read in a library made for alpha chains. CDR3 sequence reads: CASSWRQKGNSYNEQFF. The CDR3, as DNA: TGTGCCAGCAGTTGGAGGCAGAAAGGGAACTCCTACAATGAGCAGTTCTTC. This chain links TRBV27 with TRBJ2-1; maybe TRBD2 (5 bases). Trimming took off 4 bases at V and 0 bases at J, with 16 bases between the two ends. Germline CDR1 reads MNHEY; CDR2 reads SMNVEV (reference sequence). The CDR3 has 17 residues.

For this clonotype: A library prepared for alpha chains yielded this beta chain as an off-target read; its size is of little meaning. The chain carries TRBV12-3 or TRBV12-4 and TRBJ1-1; the match to TRBD1 covers 8 bases. Trimming cost V 3 bases and J 5 bases; bases outside gene matches: 8. The CDR3 runs 15 residues. CDR3 protein: CASSFGTGIGTEAFF. In DNA, the CDR3 is TGTGCCAGCAGTTTTGGGACAGGAATAGGGACTGAAGCTTTCTTT.

In this sample, this clonotype turned up many times. Little can be read into the size of this beta chain, an off-target read in a library designed for alpha chains. The rearrangement links TRBV12-3 or TRBV12-4 to TRBJ2-7, with TRBD1 matching over 7 bases. The CDR3 spans 12 residues. The V and J ends lost 6 bases and 6 bases, in that order; junction bases with no gene match: 5. The CDR3 protein is CASSPDRVEQYF. The CDR3 bases are TGTGCCAGCAGCCCAGACAGGGTCGAGCAGTACTTC.

This clonotype was picked up a small number of times. This beta chain is an unintended read in a library built for alpha chains; its size means little. The V call is TRBV7-9, the J call TRBJ2-3, with D unresolved. V lost 2 bases and J 6 bases, leaving 3 bases between the germline ends. Germline V CDR1 and CDR2: SEHNR, FQNEAQ (reference sequence). This CDR3 comprises 11 residues. The CDR3 loop is CASSLTDTQYF. CDR3 DNA: TGTGCCAGCAGCTTAACCGATACGCAGTATTTT.

With regard to this clonotype: Germline and junction disagree at one end, which may indicate a read error. Because the library targeted alpha chains, this beta chain is an off-target read whose size means little. J is TRBJ2-3 and V is TRBV20-1; a possible D gene is TRBD2 (6 bases). The V gene's germline CDR1 is DFQATT and CDR2 SNEGSKA (reference sequence). CDR3 length: 14 residues. As DNA, the CDR3 is TGCAGTGCTAGAGATTCGAGCTTGGGGACTGGAAACAATTTT. Translated: CSARDSSLGTGNNF.

This clonotype has at least ten counts. Little can be read into the size of this beta chain, an off-target read in a library designed for alpha chains. The chain combines TRBV20-1 with TRBJ2-5; TRBD2 might be the D (5 bases). The CDR3 is 14 amino acids. From germline, CDR1 is DFQATT and CDR2 SNEGSKA (reference sequence). Trimming pared 2 bases from V and 7 bases from J, leaving 17 bases between. CDR3 nucleotide sequence: TGCAGTGCTAGACGCACCGGGGAAGCAGGGACCCAGTACTTC. Translated, it gives CSARRTGEAGTQYF.

This clonotype was recorded many times. Because the library targeted alpha chains, this beta chain is an off-target read whose size means little. Written as DNA, the CDR3 is TGTGCCGGGTCCGTCGGGGTGGGTTACAATGAGCAGTTCTTC. Its translation: CAGSVGVGYNEQFF. The chain combines TRBV30 with TRBJ2-1; weak D call: TRBD2 (5 bases). Germline values: CDR1 GTSNPN, CDR2 SVGIG (reference sequence). The CDR3 covers 14 residues. V lost 8 bases, J lost 4 bases, and 18 bases lay in between.

This clonotype was seen a few times. The library was prepared for alpha chains; this beta chain is a stray read, so its frequency means little. This chain joins TRBV13 and TRBJ2-2; D perhaps matches TRBD1 (5 bases). Trimming shortened V by 3 bases and J by 3 bases, and 5 bases separated the two germline ends. The germline V gene encodes CDR1 PRHDT and CDR2 FYEKMQ (reference sequence). The CDR3 loop spans 13 amino acids. The CDR3 reads CASSFRDTGELFF. DNA for the CDR3: TGTGCCAGCAGCTTCAGGGACACCGGGGAGCTGTTTTTT.

By sample share, this clonotype is medium-sized. This beta chain turned up in a library designed for alpha chains; as an off-target read, its abundance says little. The rearrangement links TRBV2 to TRBJ1-2, with 7 bases lining up with TRBD1. This CDR3 spans 14 amino acids. Germline lookup yields CDR1 SNHLY and CDR2 FYNNEI. The V segment lost 4 bases and the J segment 1 base; nucleotides outside the gene matches: 3. The CDR3: CASSGQGNNYGYTF. CDR3 in DNA: TGTGCCAGCAGTGGACAGGGAAATAACTATGGCTACACCTTC.

Regarding this clonotype: Since the library was made to target alpha chains, this beta chain is a stray read and its abundance is not meaningful. The chain employs TRBV9 and TRBJ2-7, with 9 bases fitting TRBD1. In germline, CDR1 is SGDLS, CDR2 YYNGEE. CDR3 length: 15 residues. After removal of 3 bases from V and 6 bases from J, the junction contained 10 bases not matched to a gene. CDR3: CASSGARDRVGEQYF. CDR3 DNA: TGTGCCAGCAGCGGAGCCCGGGACAGGGTTGGCGAGCAGTACTTC.

This clonotype was detected ten times or more. This beta chain represents an off-target read in a library built for alpha chains; its size is of limited meaning. This chain links TRBV27 with TRBJ2-7, with 7 nucleotides matching TRBD2. Trimming at V came to 6 bases and at J to 2 bases, leaving 4 bases not matched to a gene. Germline assignment: CDR1 MNHEY and CDR2 SMNVEV (reference sequence). CDR3 length equals 13 residues. The chain's CDR3 is CASRASGTYEQYF. The CDR3 bases are TGTGCCAGCAGGGCTAGCGGAACCTACGAGCAGTACTTC.